The 2 T cell receptor beta chains presented below share a single source sample, sequenced in a study of radiotherapy plus CTLA-4 blockade in lung cancer. The repertoire was sequenced with immunoSEQ multiplex PCR; TCRdb's copy has only in-frame clones and lacks some. The sample includes tens of thousands of clones, around 79% of them seen just once. The material sequenced was peripheral blood, taken from a patient treated with radiotherapy plus ipilimumab. The origin of the receptors is a human donor with non-small cell lung cancer whose response to radiotherapy plus ipilimumab could not be evaluated.

The V and J genes are TRBV18 and TRBJ2-7; TRBD2 matches 12 bases. This CDR3 has 18 amino acids. The trim removed 3 bases at V and 0 bases at J, leaving 9 bases unmatched. CDR1 and CDR2 from the germline V gene are KGHSH and LQKENI. The CDR3 loop reads CASSPLAGGTLVSYEQYF. The DNA of the CDR3 is TGTGCCAGCTCACCTCTAGCGGGAGGGACACTCGTCTCCTACGAGCAGTACTTC.

The chain recombines TRBV7-2 with TRBJ2-1; 7 bases line up with TRBD2. V was clipped by 5 bases and J by 5 bases; unmatched bases: 9. Germline V gene sequence: CDR1 SGHTA, CDR2 FQGNSA. The CDR3 sequence is 15 residues long. The CDR3 here is CASSRSGLVNNEQFF. As DNA, the CDR3 is TGTGCCAGCAGCCGTTCAGGACTAGTAAACAATGAGCAGTTCTTC.